This T cell receptor (beta chain) is drawn from a study of post-analysis software for immune sequencing data. Study-wide background: Both relapsing-remitting and secondary progressive multiple sclerosis featured among the disease courses, as did progressive-relapsing multiple sclerosis. Study results and limitations: Strong co-clustering by F measure was evident for samples that had been prepared in the same batch. People with multiple sclerosis had a significantly lower normalized Chao1 diversity than controls did. Comparison of patients with controls showed five TRBV segments more frequent in patients, TRBV5-6, TRBV5-1 and TRBV20-1 among them.

This clonotype has more than one count but fewer than ten. Its antigen remains unknown. TCR beta cDNA libraries included unique molecular identifiers. Input of roughly 1 to 11 million T cells yielded roughly 0.5 million cDNA molecules. Each CDR3 protein is one row after TCRdb ran MiXCR on the PCR reads. The sample records 700,000 to 800,000 distinct CDR3 sequences, 25% to 30% being singletons. The CDR3 totals 16 residues. The V end was cut by 0 bases, the J end by 5 bases, with 16 bases between. Germline lookup yields CDR1 MNHNY and CDR2 SVGAGI (reference sequence). The chain employs TRBV6-6 and TRBJ1-2; D may be TRBD1 (6 bases). This receptor was obtained from a girl between 10 and 17 years old with multiple sclerosis. The specimen was blood. The CDR3 loop is CASSYSESQGIYGYTF. CDR3 DNA: TGTGCCAGCAGTTACTCGGAATCACAGGGAATTTATGGCTACACCTTC.